These T cell receptor beta chains were read from a single sample in a study of cytomegalovirus exposure and HLA in healthy donors. Profiled with immunoSEQ multiplex PCR; TCRdb holds only in-frame clones, not every one. In the table there are 150,000 or so clones, roughly 82% of which are singletons. The source material was PBMCs. The receptors shown here come from a young man in good health and CMV-seropositive. The CDR3 runs from the conserved cysteine through the conserved F or W. A D gene is named only where the DNA matches it firmly. Clone size is not always given. Where it is, it says once, few, many or a class for expanded clones.

j_call v_call cdr3_length clone_size d_call cdr3_aa cdr3_nt
TRBJ2-3 TRBV19 17 - TRBD2 CASSATLGLSGTDMQYF TGTGCCAGTAGTGCCACCCTGGGACTATCCGGCACAGATATGCAGTATTTT
TRBJ2-5 TRBV4-2 17 - TRBD1 CASSQDPPGQGRETQYF TGTGCCAGCAGCCAAGACCCCCCGGGACAGGGCCGAGAGACCCAGTACTTC
TRBJ1-5 TRBV30 12 - - CAWSDTSQPQHF TGTGCCTGGAGCGACACTAGTCAGCCCCAGCATTTT
TRBJ2-3 TRBV4-1 15 once TRBD2 CASSLMLAGTDTQYF TGCGCCAGCAGTCTCATGCTAGCGGGGACAGATACGCAGTATTTT
TRBJ2-1 TRBV6-6 15 - - CASTLSGKSYNEQFF TGTGCCAGCACCCTGTCAGGGAAGTCCTACAATGAGCAGTTCTTC
TRBJ1-5 TRBV30 17 - TRBD1 CAWSVPGQVLLDQPQHF TGTGCCTGGAGTGTACCAGGACAGGTCCTCCTAGATCAGCCCCAGCATTTT
TRBJ1-4 TRBV5-1 17 - - CASSTGRRDATNEKLFF TGCGCCAGCAGCACTGGACGGAGGGACGCAACTAATGAAAAACTGTTTTTT
TRBJ2-3 TRBV14 15 - - CASSQETLRGDTQYF TGTGCCAGCAGCCAGGAGACTCTCAGGGGAGATACGCAGTATTTT
TRBJ1-6 TRBV27 16 - TRBD1 CASSLFWGQGYSPLHF TGTGCCAGCAGTCTCTTCTGGGGACAGGGTTACTCACCCCTCCACTTT
TRBJ2-7 TRBV25-1 14 - TRBD1 CASSESRQGDEQYF TGTGCCAGCAGTGAATCTCGACAGGGCGACGAGCAGTACTTC
TRBJ2-2 TRBV27 16 - - CASSSRLNSNTGELFF TGTGCCAGCAGTAGCCGCCTTAACAGTAACACCGGGGAGCTGTTTTTT
TRBJ1-2 TRBV6-5 14 - - CASSYVGYGYGYTF TGTGCCAGCAGTTATGTCGGGTACGGCTATGGCTACACCTTC
TRBJ1-6 TRBV10-1 13 few - CASTGSLNSPLHF TGCGCCAGCACGGGATCCTTAAATTCACCCCTCCACTTT
TRBJ2-2 TRBV4-1 14 - - CASSHVGQAGELFF TGCGCCAGCAGCCATGTTGGGCAGGCCGGGGAGCTGTTTTTT
TRBJ2-2 TRBV19 14 - TRBD2 CATTSGVNTGELFF TGTGCCACCACTAGCGGGGTAAACACCGGGGAGCTGTTTTTT
TRBJ1-5 TRBV2 13 - - CASSEVVNQPQHF TGTGCCAGCAGTGAAGTAGTCAATCAGCCCCAGCATTTT
TRBJ2-1 TRBV6-6 14 - TRBD2 CASRLAGGNNEQFF TGTGCCAGCAGGCTAGCGGGGGGTAACAATGAGCAGTTCTTC
TRBJ2-1 TRBV4-3 15 - TRBD1 CASSQDRDSLNEQFF TGCGCCAGCAGCCAAGATCGGGACAGTTTGAATGAGCAGTTCTTC
TRBJ2-7 TRBV5-1 17 - - CASSLGGSSLGDHEQYF TGCGCCAGCAGCTTGGGCGGATCCTCCCTCGGGGATCACGAGCAGTACTTC
TRBJ1-6 TRBV30 12 - - CAWSGHRDKPHF TGTGCCTGGAGTGGACACCGGGACAAACCCCACTTT
TRBJ2-3 TRBV29-1 14 - TRBD2 CSATLAGGPGTQYF TGCAGCGCCACCTTAGCGGGGGGGCCCGGTACGCAGTATTTT
TRBJ2-1 TRBV27 17 - TRBD2 CASSLGDGLAGGNEQFF TGTGCCAGCAGTTTAGGGGATGGACTAGCGGGAGGCAATGAGCAGTTCTTC
TRBJ1-1 TRBV5-1 14 - - CASSLVGANTEAFF TGCGCCAGCAGCTTGGTGGGAGCCAACACTGAAGCTTTCTTT
TRBJ1-2 TRBV30 12 - - CAWRGEDYGYTF TGTGCCTGGAGGGGGGAGGACTATGGCTACACCTTC
TRBJ2-7 TRBV28 15 - TRBD2 CATQFGGTSRYEQYF TGTGCCACTCAATTTGGAGGGACTAGTCGCTACGAGCAGTACTTC
TRBJ2-7 TRBV5-5 14 - - CASIVAPGNYEQYF TGTGCCAGCATCGTTGCGCCCGGGAACTACGAGCAGTACTTC
TRBJ2-7 TRBV5-1 16 - TRBD1 CASSLVGQGVGNEQYF TGCGCCAGCAGCTTGGTGGGACAGGGGGTTGGTAACGAGCAGTACTTC
TRBJ2-7 TRBV6-5 13 - TRBD1 CASSYGTALEQYF TGTGCCAGCAGTTACGGGACAGCCCTCGAGCAGTACTTC
TRBJ1-6 TRBV30 14 - TRBD1 CAWSRDSDNSPLHF TGTGCCTGGAGTCGGGACAGCGATAATTCACCCCTCCACTTT
TRBJ1-5 TRBV5-5 14 - - CASSTSSGGQPQHF TGTGCCAGCAGCACAAGTTCTGGGGGCCAGCCCCAGCATTTT
TRBJ1-3 TRBV6-6 13 - - CASREYSGNTIYF TGTGCCAGCAGAGAGTACTCTGGAAACACCATATATTTT
TRBJ1-3 TRBV27 13 once - CASRSGSGNTIYF TGTGCCAGCCGGTCAGGCTCTGGAAACACCATATATTTT
TRBJ1-1 TRBV30 12 once - CAWSRRGTEAFF TGTGCCTGGAGCAGACGAGGGACTGAAGCTTTCTTT
TRBJ1-6 TRBV2 17 - TRBD1 CASSDGQGGSYNSPLHF TGTGCCAGCAGTGATGGACAGGGTGGGTCCTATAATTCACCCCTCCACTTT
TRBJ2-1 TRBV4-1 18 - TRBD2 CASSQEPPPLAGVNEQFF TGCGCCAGCAGCCAAGAGCCCCCCCCACTAGCGGGGGTAAATGAGCAGTTCTTC
TRBJ1-5 TRBV2 13 - - CASSPQLTQPQHF TGTGCCAGCAGTCCACAGCTAACCCAGCCCCAGCATTTT
TRBJ2-7 TRBV19 14 once TRBD2 CASSGTSFTYEQYF TGTGCCAGTTCCGGGACTAGTTTCACCTACGAGCAGTACTTC
TRBJ1-2 TRBV6-1 13 - - CASSEATDYGYTF TGTGCCAGCAGTGAAGCCACAGACTATGGCTACACCTTC
TRBJ2-7 TRBV7-9 15 - TRBD1 CASSYPTGVGDEQYF TGTGCCAGCAGCTATCCTACAGGGGTGGGCGACGAGCAGTACTTC
TRBJ1-1 TRBV9 15 - TRBD1 CASSLTTGAVGEAFF TGTGCCAGCAGCTTAACGACAGGGGCGGTTGGTGAAGCTTTCTTT
TRBJ1-5 TRBV2 18 - - CASSEVARGFLGNQPQHF TGTGCCAGCAGTGAGGTTGCCAGGGGTTTTTTGGGCAATCAGCCCCAGCATTTT
TRBJ2-7 TRBV6-1 15 - TRBD1 CASSGLRDRSYEQYF TGTGCCAGCAGCGGGCTGCGGGACAGGTCCTACGAGCAGTACTTC
TRBJ2-7 TRBV5-6 14 - - CASSLAGGTYEQYF TGTGCCAGCAGCTTGGCCGGGGGAACCTACGAGCAGTACTTC
TRBJ1-5 TRBV2 15 - TRBD1 CASRFGADRHQPQHF TGTGCCAGCAGATTCGGGGCGGACAGGCATCAGCCCCAGCATTTT
TRBJ2-7 TRBV7-6 16 - - CASSPQQGTTIYEQYF TGTGCCAGCAGCCCACAACAGGGCACAACTATCTACGAGCAGTACTTC
TRBJ2-2 TRBV30 14 - - CAWSENWNTGELFF TGTGCCTGGAGTGAAAACTGGAACACCGGGGAGCTGTTTTTT
TRBJ2-3 TRBV27 15 once TRBD2 CASSPSGGGTDTQYF TGTGCCAGCAGTCCGAGCGGGGGGGGCACAGATACGCAGTATTTT
TRBJ2-7 TRBV5-5 15 - - CASNALSRIAYEQYF TGTGCCAGCAACGCCCTGTCCAGGATCGCCTACGAGCAGTACTTC
TRBJ2-2 TRBV11-2 16 - TRBD2 CASSPRLAGNTGELFF TGTGCCAGCAGCCCCAGACTAGCGGGAAACACCGGGGAGCTGTTTTTT
TRBJ2-1 TRBV20-1 11 - - CSATHYNEQFF TGCAGTGCTACACATTACAATGAGCAGTTCTTC
TRBJ1-1 TRBV5-6 15 few - CASSEREGLGTEAFF TGTGCCAGCAGCGAGAGGGAGGGATTGGGCACTGAAGCTTTCTTT
TRBJ2-7 TRBV25-1 15 - - CASSETSWRPYEQYF TGTGCCAGCAGTGAAACTAGCTGGAGACCCTACGAGCAGTACTTC
TRBJ1-1 TRBV5-4 14 few TRBD1 CASSSLWTGDKAFF TGTGCCAGCAGCTCCCTATGGACAGGGGATAAAGCTTTCTTT
TRBJ1-1 TRBV6-1 15 - - CASSDPGLPNTEAFF TGTGCCAGCAGTGACCCGGGACTCCCGAACACTGAAGCTTTCTTT
TRBJ1-4 TRBV30 17 - TRBD1 CAWSVLGQGTANEKLFF TGTGCCTGGAGTGTACTGGGACAGGGAACAGCTAATGAAAAACTGTTTTTT
TRBJ1-5 TRBV28 16 - TRBD1 CASSYEQGASNQPQHF TGTGCCAGCAGTTATGAACAGGGGGCTAGCAATCAGCCCCAGCATTTT
TRBJ1-6 TRBV28 14 - TRBD1 CASMIPGGNSPLHF TGTGCCAGCATGATACCAGGGGGTAATTCACCCCTCCACTTT
TRBJ2-5 TRBV7-2 14 - - CASSLGHSSGTQYF TGTGCCAGCAGCTTGGGACATTCCTCAGGGACCCAGTACTTC
TRBJ2-3 TRBV13 15 - - CAFSLRGPRTDTQYF TGTGCCTTCTCTTTGCGGGGGCCCCGCACAGATACGCAGTATTTT